The present entry profiles one T cell receptor beta chain with its context. How the authors handled the data: Estimation of nucleated cell counts was performed using reference gene primer amplification. Only in-frame clones appear in the TCRdb table, and some are missing; sequencing was by immunoSEQ multiplex PCR. D and trimming come from the DNA, and the V and J calls and clone size come from that table. The data hold more than 70,000 clones, with 86% observed a single time. The CDR3 spans 19 residues. These data are taken from a study of blood T cell repertoires in COVID-19. Study context: The study drew acute and convalescent COVID-19 samples from the United States, Italy and Spain. In each case, the material was cDNA or gDNA derived from T cells, B-cell-depleted T cells, or PBMCs.

Sequenced sample: peripheral blood. V usage is TRBV21-1 and J usage is TRBJ1-5. TRBV21-1 is a pseudogene locus. The sequence came from a man between 60 and 75 years old with acute or convalescent COVID-19. The CDR3: CASSKDMGGQRNSNQPQHF. For the CDR3, the DNA is TGTGCCAGCAGCAAAGATATGGGGGGTCAAAGGAATAGCAATCAGCCCCAGCATTTT.